The clone carrying this TCR beta chain showed up many times. TCRdb re-called the multiplex PCR reads through MiXCR, storing one row per CDR3 protein. The sample gives fewer than 150,000 distinct CDR3 sequences, approximately 21% of which show up once; about 2.2% is in the top ten. Per germline, CDR1 SNHLY and CDR2 FYNNEI. CDR3 length: 14 amino acids. V shed 1 base and J shed 7 bases, with 11 bases lying between them. Axillary draining lymph nodes of breast cancer patients supplied the node samples. This entry belongs to a study of breast tumors, draining lymph nodes, adjacent tissues. This chain links TRBV2 with TRBJ1-5; possible D gene TRBD1, 5 bases. Sequencing was done on a sample of axillary lymph node tissue. The source is a female donor with breast cancer. Some clones in this sample may be carry-over from other donors' samples. The CDR3 spells CASSEGTSGQPQHF. The CDR3 DNA sequence: TGTGCCAGCAGTGAAGGGACATCAGGACAGCCCCAGCATTTT.